One and the same sample provided the 21 T cell receptor beta chains below, sequenced in a study of cytomegalovirus exposure and HLA in healthy donors (dated by TCRdb to 2015 to 2018). Libraries were prepared through the immunoSEQ multiplex PCR assay. For the multiplex PCR, a mixture combining 60 forward primers for TCR Vbeta segments and 13 reverse primers for TCR Jbeta segments was used. Drawn from immuneACCESS, this table holds only the in-frame rearrangements with V and J called that TCRdb kept. Clones are partly lost; checked studies trace under half to an unresolved V gene and leave the rest unexplained. The sample table includes some 130,000 clones. The ten largest account for 1.5% to 2% of the sample. Sequencing was performed on PBMCs. All receptors come from a woman aged 40 to 50 in good health and CMV-seropositive.

Here the CDR3 reads CASSAVTAAYNEQFF. The DNA for the CDR3 is TGTGCCAGCAGTGCGGTGACAGCAGCCTACAATGAGCAGTTCTTC. This chain uses TRBV2 with TRBJ2-1; possible D gene TRBD1, 5 bases. The CDR3 totals 15 residues. Trimming shortened V by 4 bases and J by 2 bases, and 12 bases separated the two germline ends. Germline CDR1 reads SNHLY; CDR2 reads FYNNEI.

V is TRBV7-2 and J is TRBJ2-6; D is perhaps TRBD2 (6 bases). Trimming removed 1 base from V and 2 bases from J, with 9 bases in between. Germline CDR1 SGHTA, CDR2 FQGNSA. CDR3 length: 16 amino acids. CDR3 sequence (DNA): TGTGCCAGCAGCTTAGTTTCGGGAGCTGGGGCCAACGTCCTGACTTTC. Its translation is CASSLVSGAGANVLTF.

The genes are TRBV27 and TRBJ1-3; no reliable D call. The V end lost 6 bases, the J end lost 0 bases, and 9 bases lay between the germline ends. Germline V CDR1 and CDR2: MNHEY, SMNVEV (reference sequence). The CDR3 loop spans 14 amino acids. The CDR3 nucleotides read TGTGCCAGCAGCGCGGGAGGCTCTGGAAACACCATATATTTT. Protein sequence: CASSAGGSGNTIYF.

The chain couples TRBV30 to TRBJ1-2, with D uncertain. V was pared by 0 bases and J by 14 bases, with 10 bases between. The CDR3 spans 10 residues. The germline V gene encodes CDR1 GTSNPN and CDR2 SVGIG (reference sequence). CDR3 sequence reads: CAWSVPPKTF. The CDR3 nucleotides read TGTGCCTGGAGTGTACCTCCTAAGACCTTC.

The rearrangement links TRBV19 to TRBJ2-1; maybe TRBD1 (6 bases). Germline CDR1 LNHDA, CDR2 SQIVND (reference sequence). The CDR3 is 15 amino acids. Between the trimmed V and J ends, which lost 0 bases and 7 bases, there was a span of 13 bases. CDR3 coding DNA: TGTGCCAGTAGTATAGAGCGCCTTAGGGGGAATGAGCAGTTCTTC. Amino acids: CASSIERLRGNEQFF.

The chain combines TRBV9 with TRBJ2-5; 8 bases fit TRBD2. The CDR3 has 17 residues. The V segment lost 0 bases and the J segment 4 bases; nucleotides outside the gene matches: 11. Germline V gene lookup returns CDR1 SGDLS and CDR2 YYNGEE. CDR3 bases: TGTGCCAGCAGCGTAGGAACGGGAGGGCCGTCGGTAGAGACCCAGTACTTC. Its translation is CASSVGTGGPSVETQYF.

The rearrangement links TRBV5-8 to TRBJ2-1, with TRBD1 identical over 9 bases. The CDR3 totals 16 residues. CDR1 and CDR2 (germline): SGHTS, YDEGEE. After removal of 4 bases from V and 9 bases from J, the junction contained 14 bases not matched to a gene. Written as DNA, the CDR3 is TGTGCCAGCAGCGACCGGGACAGGGTTAGTTTCAGTGAGCAGTTCTTC. This gives the protein CASSDRDRVSFSEQFF.

The chain carries TRBV5-1 and TRBJ2-7; 8 nucleotides align to TRBD2. Germline-derived CDR1 and CDR2 are SGHRS and YFSETQ. V trimming: 3 bases; J trimming: 3 bases; junction bases outside the gene matches: 11. The CDR3 is 16 residues long. The CDR3 region is CASSSPSSGRRYEQYF. DNA of the CDR3: TGCGCCAGCAGCTCTCCCTCAAGCGGGAGACGCTACGAGCAGTACTTC. The complete variable domain, with remaining parts taken from reference TRBV5-1 and TRBJ2-7, reads KAGVTQTPRYLIKTRGQQVTLSCSPISGHRSVSWYQQTPGQGLQFLFEYFSETQRNKGNFPGRFSGRQFSNSRSEMNVSTLELGDSALYLCASSSPSSGRRYEQYFGPGTRLTVT.

The V call is TRBV27, the J call TRBJ2-7, with TRBD1 as a possible D gene (6 bases). Germline V lookup: CDR1 MNHEY, CDR2 SMNVEV (reference sequence). This CDR3 contains 10 residues. V was shortened by 7 bases and J by 10 bases, with 11 bases between the two germline ends. The CDR3 is CASIRGSQYF. In DNA, the CDR3 is TGTGCCAGCATAAGGGGGAGCCAGTACTTC.

The chain couples TRBV29-1 to TRBJ1-1; D unclear. Germline lookup yields CDR1 SQVTM and CDR2 ANQGSEA. The CDR3 has 12 amino acids. Trimming stripped 6 bases from V and 8 bases from J, with 16 bases between. The CDR3 DNA reads as TGCAGCGTCAACCTGCCTTACGGGGAAGCTTTCTTT. This gives the protein CSVNLPYGEAFF.

The rearrangement joins TRBV6-6 to TRBJ1-3; D uncertain. CDR1 and CDR2 from the germline V gene are MNHNY and SVGAGI (reference sequence). Trimming shortened V by 6 bases and J by 4 bases, and 13 bases separated the two germline ends. The CDR3 extends over 14 amino acids. The CDR3 DNA sequence: TGTGCCAGCAGCCCGGCGGGAGCCGGAAACACCATATATTTT. Translated, it gives CASSPAGAGNTIYF.

The rearrangement uses TRBV29-1 and TRBJ2-7, with D uncertain. Trimming took 7 bases from V and 2 from J, leaving 15 bases between them. From germline, CDR1 is SQVTM and CDR2 ANQGSEA. The CDR3 has 13 residues. As DNA, the CDR3 is TGCAGCGCAGCAGGATACCCAACCTACGAGCAGTACTTC. It codes for CSAAGYPTYEQYF.

V usage is TRBV30 and J usage is TRBJ2-5; 9 bases are shared with TRBD1. The CDR3 extends over 16 amino acids. V shed 0 bases, J shed 4 bases, and the junction held 9 bases outside the gene matches. Germline lookup yields CDR1 GTSNPN and CDR2 SVGIG (reference sequence). CDR3 region: CAWSVLLTDRGETQYF. The CDR3 DNA is TGTGCCTGGAGTGTACTTTTAACGGACAGGGGAGAGACCCAGTACTTC.

J is TRBJ1-5 and V is TRBV28; D remains ambiguous. V was clipped by 3 bases and J by 2 bases, with 11 bases between them. Germline V CDR1 and CDR2: MDHEN, SYDVKM. This CDR3 comprises 15 residues. Written as DNA, the CDR3 is TGTGCCAGCAGTTTGGCGGGCGATGGCAATCAGCCCCAGCATTTT. Its protein is CASSLAGDGNQPQHF.

The CDR3 bases are TGTGCCAGCAGTTACGCGGTCCAGGGTGGAACTGAAGCTTTCTTT. This encodes CASSYAVQGGTEAFF. V usage is TRBV6-6 and J usage is TRBJ1-1; TRBD1 is a possible D gene (5 bases). Trimming took 2 bases from V and 5 from J, leaving 15 bases between them. Germline V gene data show CDR1 as MNHNY and CDR2 as SVGAGI (reference sequence). This CDR3 spans 15 amino acids.

The chain carries TRBV30 and TRBJ1-6; no clear D. The CDR3 has 12 amino acids. Germline-derived CDR1 and CDR2 are GTSNPN and SVGIG (reference sequence). The V gene lost 5 bases and the J gene lost 5 bases, with 7 bases spanning the gap. CDR3 DNA sequence: TGTGCCTGGGGGAGGGATAATTCACCCCTCCACTTT. It is translated as CAWGRDNSPLHF.

The rearrangement uses TRBV27 and TRBJ2-2; TRBD2 aligns across 10 bases. Germline CDR1 MNHEY, CDR2 SMNVEV (reference sequence). This CDR3 contains 15 residues. The V and J ends lost 7 bases and 6 bases, in that order; junction bases with no gene match: 8. This chain's CDR3 is CASKVAGGSAGELFF. CDR3 DNA sequence: TGTGCCAGCAAGGTAGCGGGAGGAAGCGCCGGGGAGCTGTTTTTT.

J is TRBJ2-1 and V is TRBV7-3, with 7 bases that match TRBD2. Germline V CDR1 and CDR2: SGHTA, FQGTGA. The length of the CDR3 is 16 residues. Trimming cost V 5 bases and J 1 base; bases outside gene matches: 8. The CDR3 nucleotides read TGTGCCAGCAGCCCTACTAGCGCCAATTCCTACAATGAGCAGTTCTTC. Amino acids: CASSPTSANSYNEQFF.

This rearrangement joins TRBV1 to TRBJ2-7; TRBD2 was called by the table and not checked on the DNA. TRBV1 is termed a pseudogene. This CDR3 contains 15 residues. For the CDR3, the DNA is TGCACCAGCAGACCAAACACTAGCGGCTACAACGAGCAGTACTTC. This translates into CTSRPNTSGYNEQYF.

V and J are TRBV10-1 and TRBJ2-5; a weak D match, TRBD1 (5 bases). The J call is doubtful: the DNA matches TRBJ2-7 better. This CDR3 has 11 residues. The germline V gene encodes CDR1 WNHNN and CDR2 SYGVQD (reference sequence). As DNA, the CDR3 is TGCGCCAGCAGTCAGGGAACCGAGCAGTACTTC. It encodes CASSQGTEQYF.

The CDR3 sequence is CASSRGGSGYNEQFF. As DNA, the CDR3 is TGTGCCAGCAGCCGGGGGGGCTCTGGCTACAATGAGCAGTTCTTC. The chain is built from TRBV28 and TRBJ2-1; TRBD2 agrees at 8 bases. V was clipped by 6 bases and J by 3 bases; unmatched bases: 7. Germline CDR1 reads MDHEN; CDR2 reads SYDVKM. This CDR3 comprises 15 residues.